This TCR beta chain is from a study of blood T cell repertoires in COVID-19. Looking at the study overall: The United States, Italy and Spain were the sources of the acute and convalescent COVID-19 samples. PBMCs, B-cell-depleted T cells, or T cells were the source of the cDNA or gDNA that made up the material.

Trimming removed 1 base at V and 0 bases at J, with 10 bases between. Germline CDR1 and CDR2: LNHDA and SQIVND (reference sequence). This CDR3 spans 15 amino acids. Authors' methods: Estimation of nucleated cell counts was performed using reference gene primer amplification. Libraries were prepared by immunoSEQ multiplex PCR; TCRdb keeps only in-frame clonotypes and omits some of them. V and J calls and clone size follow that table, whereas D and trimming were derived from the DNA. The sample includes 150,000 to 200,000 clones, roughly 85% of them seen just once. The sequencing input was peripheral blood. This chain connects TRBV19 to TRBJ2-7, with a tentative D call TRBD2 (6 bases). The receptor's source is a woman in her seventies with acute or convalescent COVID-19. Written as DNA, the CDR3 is TGTGCCAGTAGTATAGGCTCTAGCGACTCCTACGAGCAGTACTTC. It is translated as CASSIGSSDSYEQYF.